This TCR beta chain was recorded in a study of blood T cell repertoires in COVID-19. For the study at large: COVID-19 samples collected from the United States, Italy and Spain covered acute and convalescent phases. T cells, B-cell-depleted T cells, or PBMCs supplied cDNA or gDNA.

TCRdb's table, derived via immunoSEQ multiplex PCR, lists solely in-frame clones and lacks some. The sample shows roughly 330,000 clones, 87% of them seen only once. Germline-derived CDR1 and CDR2 are MGHRA and YSYEKL. V lost 6 bases and J 2 bases, leaving 10 bases between the germline ends. This CDR3 is 14 amino acids long. This rearrangement joins TRBV4-1 to TRBJ2-2; a possible D gene is TRBD2 (6 bases). Material for sequencing was peripheral blood. The sequence derives from a man aged 25 to 45 with COVID-19, enrolled during active disease. The CDR3 DNA reads as TGCGCCAGCAGGCGGGACGGTAACACCGGGGAGCTGTTTTTT. This translates into CASRRDGNTGELFF.